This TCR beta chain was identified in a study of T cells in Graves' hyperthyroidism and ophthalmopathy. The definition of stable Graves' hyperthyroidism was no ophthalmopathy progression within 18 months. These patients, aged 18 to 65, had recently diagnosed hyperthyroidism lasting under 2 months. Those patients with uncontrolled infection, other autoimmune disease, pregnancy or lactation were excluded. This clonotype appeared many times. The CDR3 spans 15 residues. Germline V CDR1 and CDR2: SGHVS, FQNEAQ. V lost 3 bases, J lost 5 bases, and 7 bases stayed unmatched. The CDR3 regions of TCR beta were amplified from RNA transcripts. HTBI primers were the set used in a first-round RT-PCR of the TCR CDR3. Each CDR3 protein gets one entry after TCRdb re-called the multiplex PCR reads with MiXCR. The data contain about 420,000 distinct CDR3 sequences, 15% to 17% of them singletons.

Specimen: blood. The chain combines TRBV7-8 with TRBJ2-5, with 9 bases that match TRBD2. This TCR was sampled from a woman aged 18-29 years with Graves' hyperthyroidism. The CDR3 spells CASSFRRLAGETQYF. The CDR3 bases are TGTGCCAGCAGCTTTAGACGGCTAGCGGGGGAGACCCAGTACTTC. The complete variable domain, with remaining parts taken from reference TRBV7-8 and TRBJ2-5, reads GAGVSQSPRYKVAKRGQDVALRCDPISGHVSLFWYQQALGQGPEFLTYFQNEAQLDKSGLPSDRFFAERPEGSVSTLKIQRTQQEDSAVYLCASSFRRLAGETQYFGPGTRLLVL.